Listed below are T cell receptor beta chains from one sample, sequenced in a study of post-analysis software for immune sequencing data. TCRdb re-analysed the PCR reads in MiXCR, keeping a single row per CDR3 protein. The table has roughly 800,000 distinct CDR3 sequences, 53% seen once; the top ten hold approximately 4.2%. Source material: blood. All receptors come from a girl under 18 with multiple sclerosis. Both conserved end residues are trimmed from each CDR3. Each record gives: D gene, V gene, J gene, CDR3 protein. A D gene is named only where the DNA matches it firmly.

>-|TRBV10-3|-
AISESSMMELASVSFQETQY
>TRBD1|TRBV12-3/TRBV12-4|TRBJ2-1
ASSQGVNYNEQF
>TRBD1|TRBV12-5|TRBJ2-7
ASGLDRGHLSHEQY
>-|TRBV4-1|TRBJ1-2
ASSQEGRNYGYT
>-|TRBV4-1|-
ASSQDLKQGKTQY
>-|TRBV29-1|TRBJ2-3
SLQPNTDTQY
>TRBD2|TRBV12-3/TRBV12-4|TRBJ2-5
ASTGLPGETQY
>-|TRBV5-1|TRBJ2-5
ASSLMTVETQY
>-|TRBV12-3/TRBV12-4|TRBJ2-4
ASSLAGPVGNIQY
>TRBD2|TRBV7-2|TRBJ2-1
ASSFRRLASYNEQF
>-|TRBV15|TRBJ2-7
ATSRGAGTYEQY
>-|TRBV4-2|TRBJ2-7
ASSQVHQETYEQY
>-|TRBV15|TRBJ2-7
ATSRELQGYEQY
>TRBD2|TRBV5-1|TRBJ2-7
ASSSLAGPPRDEQY
>-|TRBV7-3|TRBJ2-5
ASSLKYSETQY
>-|TRBV3-1|TRBJ2-4
ASSQGPRTGALGRNIQY
>TRBD2|TRBV20-1|TRBJ2-4
SAVTPGGAKNIQY
>-|TRBV29-1|-
SVGVFNSYEQY
>TRBD2|TRBV24-1|TRBJ2-1
ATSDPLAGGNNEQF
>-|TRBV6-1|TRBJ2-6
ASLRGAGANVLT
>-|TRBV9|TRBJ1-2
ASSLDPLATYGYT
>-|TRBV6-6|TRBJ2-1
ASTVEYLNEQF
>-|TRBV2|TRBJ2-3
ASRVGGWDTQY
>TRBD2|TRBV5-1|TRBJ2-3
ASSLVLAGAGDTQY